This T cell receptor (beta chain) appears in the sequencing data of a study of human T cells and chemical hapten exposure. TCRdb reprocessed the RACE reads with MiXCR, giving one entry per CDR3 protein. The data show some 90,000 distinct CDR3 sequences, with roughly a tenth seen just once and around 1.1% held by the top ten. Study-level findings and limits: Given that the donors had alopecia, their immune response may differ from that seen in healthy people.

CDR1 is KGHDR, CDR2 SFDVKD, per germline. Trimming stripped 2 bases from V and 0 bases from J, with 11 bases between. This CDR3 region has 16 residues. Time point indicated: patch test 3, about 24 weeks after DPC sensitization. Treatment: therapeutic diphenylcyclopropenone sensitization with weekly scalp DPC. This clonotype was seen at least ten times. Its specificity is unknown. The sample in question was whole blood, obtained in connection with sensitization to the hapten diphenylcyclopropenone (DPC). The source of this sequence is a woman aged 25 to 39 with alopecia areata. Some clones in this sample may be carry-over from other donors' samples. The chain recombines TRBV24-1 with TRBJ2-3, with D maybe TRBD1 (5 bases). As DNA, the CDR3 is TGTGCCACCAGTGATTCGGACATTACTAGCACAGATACGCAGTATTTT. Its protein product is CATSDSDITSTDTQYF.